The present T cell receptor beta chain was sequenced within a study of blood T cell repertoires in COVID-19. Background on the study: PBMCs, B-cell-depleted T cells, or T cells provided the cDNA or gDNA that made up the material.

This clone was seen only once. TCRdb's table, derived via immunoSEQ multiplex PCR, lists solely in-frame clones and lacks some. The sample holds 80,000 to 100,000 clones; over 70% are singletons and the top ten take about 4.4%. The CDR3 has 17 residues. V lost 10 bases and J lost 2; bases outside the gene matches: 9. Germline V CDR1 and CDR2: SEHNR, FQNEAQ (reference sequence). The TCR was taken from a man aged 55 to 70 with acute or convalescent COVID-19. J is TRBJ2-3 and V is TRBV7-9, with 16 bases fitting TRBD2. Sequenced: peripheral blood. As DNA, the CDR3 is TGTGCCATTCCGGGACTAGCGGGAGGGGGGCCCACAGATACGCAGTATTTT. Its protein product is CAIPGLAGGGPTDTQYF.